The sequence of this T cell receptor (beta chain) was determined in a study of T cell repertoires in cytomegalovirus infection. Using its own MiXCR run on the reads, TCRdb lists one record per CDR3 protein. The sample has about 260,000 distinct CDR3 sequences, about 13% seen once. The CDR3 sequence is 16 residues long. The germline gives CDR1 MNHEY, CDR2 SVGEGT. V lost 5 bases and J lost 0; bases outside the gene matches: 4. Specimen: PBMCs. This sequence was found in a human donor in good health (CMV status not recorded). Some clones in this sample may be carry-over from other donors' samples. The genes are TRBV6-2 or TRBV6-3 and TRBJ2-6, with 7 positions matching TRBD1. The CDR3 region is CASSTDRDSGANVLTF. The CDR3 DNA follows: TGTGCCAGCAGTACCGACAGGGACTCTGGGGCCAACGTCCTGACTTTC.